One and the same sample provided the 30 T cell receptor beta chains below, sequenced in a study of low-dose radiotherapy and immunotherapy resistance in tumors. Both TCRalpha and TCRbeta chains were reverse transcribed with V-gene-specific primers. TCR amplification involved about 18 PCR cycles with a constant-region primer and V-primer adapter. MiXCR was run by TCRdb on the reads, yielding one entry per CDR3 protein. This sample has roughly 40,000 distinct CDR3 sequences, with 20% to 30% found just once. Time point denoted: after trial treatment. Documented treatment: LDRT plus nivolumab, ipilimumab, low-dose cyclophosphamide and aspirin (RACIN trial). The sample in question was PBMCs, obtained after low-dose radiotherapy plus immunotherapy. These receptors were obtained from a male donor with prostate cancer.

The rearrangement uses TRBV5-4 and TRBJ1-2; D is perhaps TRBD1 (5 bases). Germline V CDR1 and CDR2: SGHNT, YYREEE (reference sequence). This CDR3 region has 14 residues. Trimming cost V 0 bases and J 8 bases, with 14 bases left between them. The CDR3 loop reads CASSLDTGLGGYTF. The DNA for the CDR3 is TGTGCCAGCAGCTTGGATACGGGGCTGGGGGGCTACACCTTC.

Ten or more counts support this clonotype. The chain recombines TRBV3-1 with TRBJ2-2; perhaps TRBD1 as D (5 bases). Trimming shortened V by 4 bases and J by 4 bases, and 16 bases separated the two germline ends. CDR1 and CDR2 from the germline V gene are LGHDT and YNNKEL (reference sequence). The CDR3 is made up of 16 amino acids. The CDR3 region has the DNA TGTGCCAGCAGCCGGAAAGGACAAGCACTCACCGGGGAGCTGTTTTTT. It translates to CASSRKGQALTGELFF.

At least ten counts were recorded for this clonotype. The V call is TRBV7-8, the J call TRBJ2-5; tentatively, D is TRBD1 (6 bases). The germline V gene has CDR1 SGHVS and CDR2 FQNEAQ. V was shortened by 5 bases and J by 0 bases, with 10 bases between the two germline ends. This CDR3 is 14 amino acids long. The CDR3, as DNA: TGTGCCAGCAGCCTCGGACAGCACCAAGAGACCCAGTACTTC. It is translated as CASSLGQHQETQYF. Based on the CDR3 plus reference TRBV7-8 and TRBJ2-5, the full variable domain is GAGVSQSPRYKVAKRGQDVALRCDPISGHVSLFWYQQALGQGPEFLTYFQNEAQLDKSGLPSDRFFAERPEGSVSTLKIQRTQQEDSAVYLCASSLGQHQETQYFGPGTRLLVL.

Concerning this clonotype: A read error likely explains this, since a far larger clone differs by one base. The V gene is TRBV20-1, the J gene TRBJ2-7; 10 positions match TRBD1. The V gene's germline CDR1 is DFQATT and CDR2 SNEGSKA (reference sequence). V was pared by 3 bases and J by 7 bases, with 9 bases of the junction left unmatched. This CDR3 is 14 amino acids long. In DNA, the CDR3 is TGCAGTGCTAGCGGGACAGGGGCCGGAGGTGAGCAGTACTTC. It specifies CSASGTGAGGEQYF.

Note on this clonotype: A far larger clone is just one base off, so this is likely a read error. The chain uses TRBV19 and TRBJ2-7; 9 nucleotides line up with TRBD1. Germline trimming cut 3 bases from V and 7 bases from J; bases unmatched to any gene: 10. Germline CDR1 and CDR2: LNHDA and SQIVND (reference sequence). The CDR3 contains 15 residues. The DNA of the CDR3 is TGTGCCAGTAGTATCCGGGGACAGGGTTTGGGTGAGCAGTACTTC. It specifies CASSIRGQGLGEQYF.

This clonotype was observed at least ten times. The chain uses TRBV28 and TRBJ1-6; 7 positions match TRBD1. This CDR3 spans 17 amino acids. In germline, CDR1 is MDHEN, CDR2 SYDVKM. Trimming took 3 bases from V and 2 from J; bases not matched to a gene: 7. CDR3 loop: CASSFPGTATYNSPLHF. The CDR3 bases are TGTGCCAGCAGTTTTCCCGGGACAGCTACCTATAATTCACCCCTCCACTTT.

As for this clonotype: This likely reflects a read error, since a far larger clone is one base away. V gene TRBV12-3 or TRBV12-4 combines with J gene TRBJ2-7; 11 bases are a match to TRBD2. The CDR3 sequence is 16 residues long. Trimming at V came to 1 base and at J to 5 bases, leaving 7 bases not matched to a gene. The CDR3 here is CASSLGRRLAGNEQYF. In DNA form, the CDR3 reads TGTGCCAGCAGTTTAGGTCGTAGACTAGCGGGAAACGAGCAGTACTTC.

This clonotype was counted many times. CDR3 amino acids: CASSLVQVNTEAFF. CDR3 in DNA: TGCGCCAGCAGCTTGGTTCAGGTGAACACTGAAGCTTTCTTT. V is TRBV5-1 and J is TRBJ1-1; D uncertain. Germline V gene sequence: CDR1 SGHRS, CDR2 YFSETQ. Trimming removed 0 bases at V and 0 bases at J, with 6 bases between. This CDR3 region has 14 residues.

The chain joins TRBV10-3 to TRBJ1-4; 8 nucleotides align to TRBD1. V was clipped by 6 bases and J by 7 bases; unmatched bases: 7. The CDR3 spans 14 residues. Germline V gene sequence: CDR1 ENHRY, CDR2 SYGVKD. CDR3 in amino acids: CAISEGDRSEKLFF. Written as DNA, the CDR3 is TGTGCCATCAGCGAGGGGGACAGGAGTGAAAAACTGTTTTTT.

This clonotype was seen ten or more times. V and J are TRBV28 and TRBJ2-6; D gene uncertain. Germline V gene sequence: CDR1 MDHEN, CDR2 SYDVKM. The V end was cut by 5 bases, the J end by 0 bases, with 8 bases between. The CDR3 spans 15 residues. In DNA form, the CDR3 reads TGTGCCAGCAGTGGACGGATCTCTGGGGCCAACGTCCTGACTTTC. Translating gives CASSGRISGANVLTF.

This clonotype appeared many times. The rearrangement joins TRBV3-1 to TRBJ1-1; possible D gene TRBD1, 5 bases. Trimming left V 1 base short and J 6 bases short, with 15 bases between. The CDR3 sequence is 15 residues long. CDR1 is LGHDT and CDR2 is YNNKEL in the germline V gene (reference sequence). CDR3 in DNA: TGTGCCAGCAGCCAAGGGTTTGCAGGGAAACCTGAAGCTTTCTTT. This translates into CASSQGFAGKPEAFF.

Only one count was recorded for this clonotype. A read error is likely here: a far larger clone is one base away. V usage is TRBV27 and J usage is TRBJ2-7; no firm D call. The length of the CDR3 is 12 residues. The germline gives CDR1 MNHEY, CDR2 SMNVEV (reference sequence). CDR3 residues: CACSSQRWEQYF. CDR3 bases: TGTGCCTGCAGTTCCCAAAGATGGGAGCAGTACTTC.

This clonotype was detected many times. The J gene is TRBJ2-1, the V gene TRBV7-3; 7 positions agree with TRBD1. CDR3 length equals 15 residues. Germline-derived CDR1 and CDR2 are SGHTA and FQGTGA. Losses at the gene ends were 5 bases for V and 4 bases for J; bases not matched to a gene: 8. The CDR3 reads CASSPKTGTYNEQFF. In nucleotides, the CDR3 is TGTGCCAGCAGCCCAAAGACAGGGACGTACAATGAGCAGTTCTTC.

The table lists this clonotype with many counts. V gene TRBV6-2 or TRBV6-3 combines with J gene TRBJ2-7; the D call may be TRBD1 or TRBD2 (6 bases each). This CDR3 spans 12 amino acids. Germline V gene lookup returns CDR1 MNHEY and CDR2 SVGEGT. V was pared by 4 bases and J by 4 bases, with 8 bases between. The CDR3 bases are TGTGCCAGCAGTTGGAGGGGGTACGAGCAGTACTTC. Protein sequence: CASSWRGYEQYF.

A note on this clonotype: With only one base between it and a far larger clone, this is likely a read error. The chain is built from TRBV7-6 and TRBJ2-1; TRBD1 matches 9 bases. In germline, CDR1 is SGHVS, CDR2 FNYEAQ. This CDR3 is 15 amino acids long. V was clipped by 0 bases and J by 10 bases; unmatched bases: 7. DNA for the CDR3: TGTGCCAGCAGCTTAGCCGGGACAGGGTCGTACGAGCAGTTCTTC. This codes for CASSLAGTGSYEQFF.

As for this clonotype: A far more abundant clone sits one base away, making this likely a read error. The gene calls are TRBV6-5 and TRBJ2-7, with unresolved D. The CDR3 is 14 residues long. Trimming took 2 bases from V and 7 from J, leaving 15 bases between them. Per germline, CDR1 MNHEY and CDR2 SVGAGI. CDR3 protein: CASSYRAKNNEQYF. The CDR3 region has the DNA TGTGCCAGCAGTTACCGAGCCAAAAACAATGAGCAGTACTTC.

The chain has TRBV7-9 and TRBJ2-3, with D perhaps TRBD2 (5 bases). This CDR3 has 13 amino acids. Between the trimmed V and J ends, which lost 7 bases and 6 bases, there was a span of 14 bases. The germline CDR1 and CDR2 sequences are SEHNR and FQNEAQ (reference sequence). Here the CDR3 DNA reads TGTGCCAGCATACCCAAGAGCGGCGATACGCAGTATTTT. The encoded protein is CASIPKSGDTQYF.

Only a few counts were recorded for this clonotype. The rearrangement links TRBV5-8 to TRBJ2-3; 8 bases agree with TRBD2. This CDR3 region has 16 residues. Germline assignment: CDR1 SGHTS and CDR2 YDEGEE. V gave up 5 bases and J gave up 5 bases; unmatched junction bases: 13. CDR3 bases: TGTGCCAGCAGGGGGGGTCCAGCGGGAGTCCTAGATACGCAGTATTTT. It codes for CASRGGPAGVLDTQYF. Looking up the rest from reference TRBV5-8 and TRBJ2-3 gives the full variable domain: EAGVTQSPTHLIKTRGQQATLRCSPISGHTSVYWYQQALGLGLQFLLWYDEGEERNRGNFPPRFSGRQFPNYSSELNVNALELEDSALYLCASRGGPAGVLDTQYFGPGTRLTVL.

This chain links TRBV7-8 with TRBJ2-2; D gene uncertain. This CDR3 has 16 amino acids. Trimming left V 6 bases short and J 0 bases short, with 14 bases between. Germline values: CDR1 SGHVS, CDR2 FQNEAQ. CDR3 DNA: TGTGCCAGCAGTTATCCCGGCGGTACGAACACCGGGGAGCTGTTTTTT. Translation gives CASSYPGGTNTGELFF.

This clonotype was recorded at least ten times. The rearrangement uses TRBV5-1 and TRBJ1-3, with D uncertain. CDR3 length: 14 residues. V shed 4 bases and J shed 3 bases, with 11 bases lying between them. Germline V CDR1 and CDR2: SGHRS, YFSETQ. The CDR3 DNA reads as TGCGCCAGCAGCGATCTGTCAGTTGGAAACACCATATATTTT. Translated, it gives CASSDLSVGNTIYF. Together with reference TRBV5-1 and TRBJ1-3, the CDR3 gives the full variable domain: KAGVTQTPRYLIKTRGQQVTLSCSPISGHRSVSWYQQTPGQGLQFLFEYFSETQRNKGNFPGRFSGRQFSNSRSEMNVSTLELGDSALYLCASSDLSVGNTIYFGEGSWLTVV.

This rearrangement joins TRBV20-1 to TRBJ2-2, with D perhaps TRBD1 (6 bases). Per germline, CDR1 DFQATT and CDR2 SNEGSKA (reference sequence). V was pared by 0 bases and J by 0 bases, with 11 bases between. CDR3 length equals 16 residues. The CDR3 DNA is TGCAGTGCTAGAGACGGACAGAGGGCGAACACCGGGGAGCTGTTTTTT. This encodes CSARDGQRANTGELFF.

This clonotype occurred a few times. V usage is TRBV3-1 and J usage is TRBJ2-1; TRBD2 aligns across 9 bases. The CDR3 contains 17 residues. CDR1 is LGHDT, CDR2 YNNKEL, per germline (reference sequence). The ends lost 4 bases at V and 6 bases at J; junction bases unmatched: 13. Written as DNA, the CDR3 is TGTGCCAGCAGCCGAACCCTTCAGACTAGCGGTCCCAATGAGCAGTTCTTC. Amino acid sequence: CASSRTLQTSGPNEQFF.

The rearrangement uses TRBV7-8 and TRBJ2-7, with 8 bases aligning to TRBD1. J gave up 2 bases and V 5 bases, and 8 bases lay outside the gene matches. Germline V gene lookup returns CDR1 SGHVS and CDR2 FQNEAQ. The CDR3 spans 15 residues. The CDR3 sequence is CASSRTGPQAYEQYF. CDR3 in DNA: TGTGCCAGCAGCCGGACAGGGCCCCAAGCCTACGAGCAGTACTTC.

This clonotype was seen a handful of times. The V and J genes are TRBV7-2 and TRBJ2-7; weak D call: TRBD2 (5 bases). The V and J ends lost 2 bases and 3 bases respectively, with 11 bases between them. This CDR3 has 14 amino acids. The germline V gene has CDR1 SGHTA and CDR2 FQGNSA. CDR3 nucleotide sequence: TGTGCCAGCAGCTTACTGTCGGGGATCTACGAGCAGTACTTC. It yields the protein CASSLLSGIYEQYF.

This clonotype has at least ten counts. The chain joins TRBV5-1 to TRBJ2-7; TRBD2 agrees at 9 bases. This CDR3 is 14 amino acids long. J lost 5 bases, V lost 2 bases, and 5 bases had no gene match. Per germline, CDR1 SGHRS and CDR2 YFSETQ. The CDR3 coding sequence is TGCGCCAGCAGCTTCAGCGGGAGGCGTGACGAGCAGTACTTC. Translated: CASSFSGRRDEQYF.

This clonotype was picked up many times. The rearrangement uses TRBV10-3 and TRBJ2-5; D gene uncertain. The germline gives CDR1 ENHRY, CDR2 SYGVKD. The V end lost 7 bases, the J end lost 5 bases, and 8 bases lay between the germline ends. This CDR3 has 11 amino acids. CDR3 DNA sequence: TGTGCCATCACAAACGGGGAGACCCAGTACTTC. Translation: CAITNGETQYF.

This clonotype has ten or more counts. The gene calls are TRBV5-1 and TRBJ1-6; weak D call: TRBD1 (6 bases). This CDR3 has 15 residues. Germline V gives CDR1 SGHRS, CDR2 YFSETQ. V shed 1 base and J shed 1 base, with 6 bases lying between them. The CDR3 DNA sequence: TGCGCCAGCAGCTTGCAGGGGTCCTATAATTCACCCCTCCACTTT. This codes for CASSLQGSYNSPLHF.

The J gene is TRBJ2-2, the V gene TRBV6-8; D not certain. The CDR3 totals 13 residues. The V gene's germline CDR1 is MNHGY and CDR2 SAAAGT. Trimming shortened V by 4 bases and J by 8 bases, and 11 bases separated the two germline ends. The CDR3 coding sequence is TGTGCCAGCAGTTTGTCTAGTTGGGGGGAGCTGTTTTTT. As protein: CASSLSSWGELFF.

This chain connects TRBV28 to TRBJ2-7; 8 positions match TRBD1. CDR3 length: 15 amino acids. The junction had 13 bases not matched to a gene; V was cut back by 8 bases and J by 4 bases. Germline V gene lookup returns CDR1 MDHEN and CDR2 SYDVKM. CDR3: CASLTRDRPFYEQYF. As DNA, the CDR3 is TGTGCCAGCCTAACTCGGGACAGGCCGTTTTACGAGCAGTACTTC.

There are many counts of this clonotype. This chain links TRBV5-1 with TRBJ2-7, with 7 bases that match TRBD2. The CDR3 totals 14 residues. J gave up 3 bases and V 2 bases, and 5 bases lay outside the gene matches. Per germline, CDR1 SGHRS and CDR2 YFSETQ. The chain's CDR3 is CASSFSGGLYEQYF. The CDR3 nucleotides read TGCGCCAGCAGCTTCTCGGGAGGCCTCTACGAGCAGTACTTC.